These 30 T cell receptor beta chains were all obtained from the same sample, sequenced in a study of cytomegalovirus exposure and HLA in healthy donors. The PCR ran on 60 Vbeta and 13 Jbeta primers. The repertoire was sequenced with immunoSEQ multiplex PCR; TCRdb's copy has only in-frame clones and lacks some. The data contain roughly 190,000 clones, roughly 84% of them singletons. Sequenced input: PBMCs. These receptors originate from a woman between 45 and 60 years old in good health and CMV-seropositive.

The rearrangement uses TRBV6-1 and TRBJ2-1; 10 bases fit TRBD2. The germline V gene has CDR1 MNHNS and CDR2 SASEGT. This CDR3 region has 18 residues. With 4 bases clipped from V and 5 bases from J, the junction kept 14 bases outside the gene matches. The CDR3 DNA follows: TGTGCCAGCAGTGGAAAGCCTAAGAGCGGGGGGGATCACAATGAGCAGTTCTTC. Translating it yields CASSGKPKSGGDHNEQFF.

This sequence joins TRBV7-8 and TRBJ2-2; D is ambiguous. Germline V lookup: CDR1 SGHVS, CDR2 FQNEAQ. Deletions cut 2 bases from V and 6 bases from J, with 10 bases between. The CDR3 is 14 amino acids. CDR3 coding DNA: TGTGCCAGCAGCTTACGAGAGATCCCCGGGGAGCTGTTTTTT. Translation gives CASSLREIPGELFF.

The rearrangement uses TRBV28 and TRBJ1-2; TRBD1 matches at 7 bases. CDR1 MDHEN and CDR2 SYDVKM come from the germline V gene. The V gene end was trimmed by 6 bases and the J gene end by 7 bases; junction bases not matched to a gene: 11. The CDR3 sequence is 14 residues long. The CDR3 loop reads CASSLPTGIGGYTF. CDR3 sequence (DNA): TGTGCCAGCAGCCTCCCGACAGGGATAGGTGGCTACACCTTC.

This sequence joins TRBV30 and TRBJ1-6; D gene unclear. V lost 4 bases and J 11 bases, leaving 18 bases between the germline ends. Germline CDR1 reads GTSNPN; CDR2 reads SVGIG (reference sequence). The CDR3 totals 14 residues. CDR3 nucleotides: TGTGCCTGGACCACGCTTACATTCGATCCACCCCTCCACTTT. Encoded protein: CAWTTLTFDPPLHF.

The genes are TRBV12-2 and TRBJ2-1; TRBD2, the table's D call, lacks a check against the DNA. TRBV12-2 is a documented pseudogene. CDR3 length: 21 residues. CDR3 bases: TGTGCAAGTCGCTTAGTAAGCCCCGGGACTAGCGGGGGGTTAAACGTAGATGAGCAGTTCTTC. Translation gives CASRLVSPGTSGGLNVDEQFF.

This chain uses TRBV28 with TRBJ1-2; TRBD1 agrees at 12 bases. V lost 7 bases, J lost 7 bases, and 4 bases stayed unmatched. Germline V gene data show CDR1 as MDHEN and CDR2 as SYDVKM. The CDR3 loop spans 13 amino acids. CDR3 sequence (DNA): TGTGCCAGCATCCGGGACAGGGGGCTTGGCTACACCTTC. It yields the protein CASIRDRGLGYTF.

Notes on this clone: The junction shows a germline mismatch at one end, possibly a read error. The CDR3 loop is CASQQGRRKTVF. In DNA form, the CDR3 reads TGTGCCAGCCAACAGGGGAGGAGAAAAACTGTTTTT. The rearrangement uses TRBV2 and TRBJ1-4; 7 bases align to TRBD1. The germline V gene encodes CDR1 SNHLY and CDR2 FYNNEI. This CDR3 is built from 12 residues.

The chain joins TRBV4-3 to TRBJ2-7; tentatively, D is TRBD1 (5 bases). There are 14 residues in the CDR3. Germline assignment: CDR1 LGHNA and CDR2 YSLEER. The V and J ends lost 2 bases and 2 bases respectively, with 10 bases between them. The CDR3 DNA follows: TGCGCCAGCAGCCAAACAGGTTCCGCCTACGAGCAGTACTTC. Residues: CASSQTGSAYEQYF.

The rearrangement joins TRBV4-3 to TRBJ1-1; D remains ambiguous. The CDR3 length is 12 residues. Deletions cut 1 base from V and 11 bases from J, with 11 bases between. In germline, CDR1 is LGHNA, CDR2 YSLEER. The CDR3 loop reads CASSQAGNDAFF. The CDR3 DNA is TGCGCCAGCAGCCAAGCGGGGAATGACGCTTTCTTT.

V and J are TRBV9 and TRBJ2-3, with 8 bases fitting TRBD2. CDR1 and CDR2 from the germline V gene are SGDLS and YYNGEE. Trimming took 0 bases from V and 4 from J; bases not matched to a gene: 4. The CDR3 spans 15 residues. The DNA for the CDR3 is TGTGCCAGCAGCGTAGCGGGGGGGCGATCAGATACGCAGTATTTT. Translated: CASSVAGGRSDTQYF.

The chain carries TRBV2 and TRBJ2-3; D possibly corresponds to TRBD2 (7 bases). V shed 7 bases and J shed 1 base, with 15 bases lying between them. This CDR3 comprises 15 residues. Germline assignment: CDR1 SNHLY and CDR2 FYNNEI. Written as DNA, the CDR3 is TGTGCCAGCAATACCGGCGGGGGCCGCACAGATACGCAGTATTTT. Its protein is CASNTGGGRTDTQYF.

This chain links TRBV4-2 with TRBJ2-3; 8 bases line up with TRBD2. Per the germline V gene, CDR1 is LGHNA and CDR2 is YNFKEQ. CDR3 size: 17 residues. Trimming cost V 1 base and J 0 bases; bases outside gene matches: 6. The DNA for the CDR3 is TGTGCCAGCAGCCAAGGGAGCGGGGGCGCTAGCACAGATACGCAGTATTTT. This codes for CASSQGSGGASTDTQYF.

The table lists this clone with a count of one. This chain links TRBV7-9 with TRBJ1-2; D might be TRBD1 (5 bases). This CDR3 spans 15 amino acids. Germline assignment: CDR1 SEHNR and CDR2 FQNEAQ (reference sequence). V lost 2 bases, J lost 5 bases, and 15 bases lay in between. In nucleotides, the CDR3 is TGTGCCAGCAGCTTACTCCAGGGAGGCACATATGGCTACACCTTC. This codes for CASSLLQGGTYGYTF.

V usage is TRBV19 and J usage is TRBJ2-5; TRBD2 matches at 12 bases. The CDR3 sequence is 15 residues long. Trimming cost V 5 bases and J 5 bases; bases outside gene matches: 6. Germline V gene lookup returns CDR1 LNHDA and CDR2 SQIVND (reference sequence). The CDR3 sequence: CASSPRLAGAETQYF. DNA for the CDR3: TGTGCCAGTAGTCCAAGACTAGCGGGGGCGGAGACCCAGTACTTC. Looking up the rest from reference TRBV19 and TRBJ2-5 gives the full variable domain: DGGITQSPKYLFRKEGQNVTLSCEQNLNHDAMYWYRQDPGQGLRLIYYSQIVNDFQKGDIAEGYSVSREKKESFPLTVTSAQKNPTAFYLCASSPRLAGAETQYFGPGTRLLVL.

The chain has TRBV7-3 and TRBJ2-2, with unresolved D. This CDR3 contains 13 residues. The germline V gene encodes CDR1 SGHTA and CDR2 FQGTGA. V was clipped by 5 bases and J by 0 bases, with 4 bases between them. CDR3 region: CASSDTNTGELFF. CDR3 nucleotides: TGTGCCAGCAGCGACACGAACACCGGGGAGCTGTTTTTT.

This rearrangement joins TRBV19 to TRBJ1-2; TRBD1 aligns across 9 bases. The junction had 10 bases not matched to a gene; V was cut back by 7 bases and J by 4 bases. This CDR3 is built from 15 residues. Germline-derived CDR1 and CDR2 are LNHDA and SQIVND (reference sequence). Written as DNA, the CDR3 is TGTGCCAGTACCTACGAGACAGGGGGGTTCTATGGCTACACCTTC. It encodes CASTYETGGFYGYTF.

About this clone: Different DNA sequences within this sample yield the same CDR3. The J gene is TRBJ2-1, the V gene TRBV2; tentatively, D is TRBD2 (6 bases). The length of the CDR3 is 14 residues. V was cut by 6 bases and J by 0 bases, with 9 bases left in between. Germline V gene sequence: CDR1 SNHLY, CDR2 FYNNEI. CDR3 bases: TGTGCCAGCAGCGAGGAGGGCTCCTACAATGAGCAGTTCTTC. It codes for CASSEEGSYNEQFF. The variable domain in full, with the rest retrieved from reference TRBV2 and TRBJ2-1, is EPEVTQTPSHQVTQMGQEVILRCVPISNHLYFYWYRQILGQKVEFLVSFYNNEISEKSEIFDDQFSVERPDGSNFTLKIRSTKLEDSAMYFCASSEEGSYNEQFFGPGTRLTVL.

The chain recombines TRBV13 with TRBJ2-2; TRBD1 agrees at 10 bases. The V and J ends lost 5 bases and 6 bases, in that order; junction bases with no gene match: 9. Germline V lookup: CDR1 PRHDT, CDR2 FYEKMQ (reference sequence). The CDR3 consists of 16 residues. Here the CDR3 reads CASSPPGQGSSGELFF. The CDR3 nucleotides read TGTGCCAGCAGCCCGCCGGGACAGGGGAGTTCCGGGGAGCTGTTTTTT.

The rearrangement links TRBV2 to TRBJ2-1, with a tentative D call TRBD1 (6 bases). Germline loops: CDR1 SNHLY, CDR2 FYNNEI. CDR3 length: 15 residues. V was trimmed by 6 bases and J by 7 bases, leaving 19 bases between them. The chain's CDR3 is CASRREVRGENEQFF. Here the CDR3 DNA reads TGTGCCAGCAGAAGAGAGGTCAGGGGAGAAAATGAGCAGTTCTTC. Full variable domain (rest looked up from reference TRBV2 and TRBJ2-1): EPEVTQTPSHQVTQMGQEVILRCVPISNHLYFYWYRQILGQKVEFLVSFYNNEISEKSEIFDDQFSVERPDGSNFTLKIRSTKLEDSAMYFCASRREVRGENEQFFGPGTRLTVL.

The chain has TRBV2 and TRBJ2-2; D is unclear. The length of the CDR3 is 14 residues. V dropped 4 bases and J dropped 1 base, with 7 bases sitting between them. Germline V gene lookup returns CDR1 SNHLY and CDR2 FYNNEI. CDR3 bases: TGTGCCAGCAGTGTACGAGGGAACACCGGGGAGCTGTTTTTT. Its translation: CASSVRGNTGELFF. Drawing the rest from reference TRBV2 and TRBJ2-2, the complete variable domain is EPEVTQTPSHQVTQMGQEVILRCVPISNHLYFYWYRQILGQKVEFLVSFYNNEISEKSEIFDDQFSVERPDGSNFTLKIRSTKLEDSAMYFCASSVRGNTGELFFGEGSRLTVL.

The chain employs TRBV6-5 and TRBJ2-5; 8 bases line up with TRBD2. CDR1 is MNHEY and CDR2 is SVGAGI in the germline V gene. The CDR3 extends over 13 amino acids. The ends lost 10 bases at V and 0 bases at J; junction bases unmatched: 4. The CDR3, as DNA: TGTGCCACCCGGGAGGGCCACCAAGAGACCCAGTACTTC. Residues: CATREGHQETQYF.

The V call is TRBV18, the J call TRBJ2-5, with 11 bases lining up with TRBD2. Germline loops: CDR1 KGHSH, CDR2 LQKENI. The V gene end was trimmed by 5 bases and the J gene end by 2 bases; junction bases not matched to a gene: 7. CDR3 length: 16 residues. CDR3 in DNA: TGTGCCAGCTCATCGACTATAGCGGGGGGGCAAGAGACCCAGTACTTC. It is translated as CASSSTIAGGQETQYF.

J is TRBJ1-6 and V is TRBV9; tentative D call: TRBD1 (6 bases). V lost 0 bases to trimming and J lost 0 bases, with 10 bases between them. There are 17 residues in the CDR3. Per germline, CDR1 SGDLS and CDR2 YYNGEE. Here the CDR3 reads CASSVGDTSSYNSPLHF. DNA for the CDR3: TGTGCCAGCAGCGTAGGGGACACGAGCTCCTATAATTCACCCCTCCACTTT.

The J gene is TRBJ2-2, the V gene TRBV5-1; weak D call: TRBD1 (6 bases). This CDR3 is 15 amino acids long. Germline-derived CDR1 and CDR2 are SGHRS and YFSETQ. V lost 4 bases to trimming and J lost 4 bases, with 14 bases between them. DNA of the CDR3: TGCGCCAGCAGCACCGCCACAGGGAGCACCGGGGAGCTGTTTTTT. Protein sequence: CASSTATGSTGELFF. The full variable domain, its missing parts supplied by reference TRBV5-1 and TRBJ2-2, is KAGVTQTPRYLIKTRGQQVTLSCSPISGHRSVSWYQQTPGQGLQFLFEYFSETQRNKGNFPGRFSGRQFSNSRSEMNVSTLELGDSALYLCASSTATGSTGELFFGEGSRLTVL.

This chain connects TRBV5-1 to TRBJ2-1; 9 positions match TRBD2. The CDR3 has 18 amino acids. V lost 2 bases and J lost 5; bases outside the gene matches: 14. Germline CDR1 is SGHRS and CDR2 is YFSETQ. The CDR3: CASSLARSRGGANNEQFF. As DNA, the CDR3 is TGCGCCAGCAGCTTAGCGAGATCCCGCGGGGGGGCAAACAATGAGCAGTTCTTC.

This clone was observed a single time. This rearrangement joins TRBV6-6 to TRBJ1-6, with D possibly being TRBD1 (5 bases). This CDR3 is 15 amino acids long. Per the germline V gene, CDR1 is MNHNY and CDR2 is SVGAGI (reference sequence). V was pared by 6 bases and J by 8 bases, with 17 bases between. CDR3 residues: CASSSGAMGYSPLHF. The CDR3 DNA follows: TGTGCCAGCAGCAGCGGGGCCATGGGGTATTCACCCCTCCACTTT.

Worth noting for this clone: The same CDR3 also results from other DNA sequences found in this sample. CDR3 DNA: TGCGCCAGCAGCCAAGACGGTAGCGGATCCTACAATGAGCAGTTCTTC. This sequence encodes CASSQDGSGSYNEQFF. This chain joins TRBV4-1 and TRBJ2-1, with a weak D call TRBD2 (6 bases). This CDR3 spans 16 amino acids. Germline V gene lookup returns CDR1 MGHRA and CDR2 YSYEKL. Trimming pared 0 bases from V and 1 base from J, leaving 10 bases between.

The rearrangement uses TRBV2 and TRBJ2-3, with TRBD2 matching 7 bases. Germline CDR1 SNHLY, CDR2 FYNNEI. This CDR3 is built from 15 residues. The J segment lost 3 bases and the V segment lost 5 bases, leaving 8 bases of the junction unmatched. Here the CDR3 DNA reads TGTGCCAGCAGTCGGGACTCCGGGGGGACAGATACGCAGTATTTT. Its translation is CASSRDSGGTDTQYF.

V usage is TRBV19 and J usage is TRBJ1-1, with D maybe TRBD1 (5 bases). The V and J ends lost 4 bases and 6 bases respectively, with 18 bases between them. The germline V gene has CDR1 LNHDA and CDR2 SQIVND (reference sequence). The CDR3 is made up of 15 amino acids. Here the CDR3 DNA reads TGTGCCAGTAGTACAGGGTTTATAGCGGCTGCTGAAGCTTTCTTT. Amino acid sequence: CASSTGFIAAAEAFF.

This chain connects TRBV21-1 to TRBJ2-3; the table's D call, TRBD2, has no DNA check behind it. TRBV21-1 is a recognized pseudogene. The CDR3 is 16 amino acids. CDR3 amino acids: CASTPGGDSGTDTQYF. The CDR3 nucleotides are TGTGCCAGCACCCCGGGGGGGGACAGTGGCACAGATACGCAGTATTTT.